This TCR beta chain was observed in a study of T-cell reconstitution after alpha-beta-depleted transplantation in children. Study findings and constraints: One year post-transplant, T-cell counts and diversity were largely derived from T cells produced anew. Some patients owed their high day-60 TCRbeta diversity to surviving recipient T cells and thymic progenitors. About two months after transplant, alpha-beta T cells reportedly came from several hundred expanded graft clones.

As regards this clonotype: The target antigen is unknown.

CDR1 is SNHLY and CDR2 is FYNNEI in the germline V gene. The CDR3 extends over 14 amino acids. V lost 7 bases and J lost 2; bases outside the gene matches: 4. Unique molecular identifiers were used in preparing the TCRbeta library. TCRdb reprocessed the PCR reads with MiXCR, giving one entry per CDR3 protein. The sample lists about 470,000 distinct CDR3 sequences; 43% were seen once. The sequence derives from a girl aged 2-10 years with aplastic anemia, due to receive a stem cell transplant. The material was PBMCs, obtained before TCRalphabeta/CD19-depleted stem cell transplant. The chain carries TRBV2 and TRBJ2-2; 7 bases match TRBD1. The CDR3 sequence is CASIDRANTGELFF. CDR3 in DNA: TGTGCCAGCATCGACAGGGCTAACACCGGGGAGCTGTTTTTT.